The text below deals with one T cell receptor (beta chain). This sample was included in a study of OX40 agonist ivuxolimab in advanced cancers. Across the whole study: Antecedent anti-PD-1, anti-PD-L1 or anti-CTLA-4 therapy was permissible, with about 40% having received some.

The CDR3 loop spans 16 amino acids. CDR1 and CDR2 (germline): MNHEY, SMNVEV (reference sequence). The V and J ends lost 5 bases and 7 bases respectively, with 20 bases between them. Sequenced by immunoSEQ multiplex PCR; TCRdb stores in-frame clones only, minus some. This sample has 70,000 to 80,000 clones; 80% to 85% occur once, and the top ten carry less than 5.5%. The gene calls are TRBV27 and TRBJ1-4, with D uncertain. The source was CD4+ or CD8+ T cells sorted from blood, collected in a trial of the OX40 agonist ivuxolimab. The clonotype comes from an adult with an advanced solid tumor such as melanoma, head and neck, liver or kidney cancer. The CDR3 loop reads CASSKGRAGGIEKLFF. DNA of the CDR3: TGTGCCAGCAGTAAAGGTCGCGCAGGAGGGATTGAAAAACTGTTTTTT.